The present T cell receptor (beta chain) was sequenced within a study of blood T cell repertoires in COVID-19. Study in general: COVID-19 samples collected from the United States, Italy and Spain covered acute and convalescent phases. Sources were T cells, B-cell-depleted T cells, or PBMCs; the material itself was cDNA or gDNA.

Trimming left V 1 base short and J 2 bases short, with 8 bases between. The CDR3 has 15 residues. From germline, CDR1 is SEHNR and CDR2 FQNEAQ (reference sequence). This clone was recorded only once. In the source study's methods: Estimation of nucleated cell counts was performed using reference gene primer amplification. The data were produced by immunoSEQ multiplex PCR, yet TCRdb's version contains in-frame clones alone and is incomplete. V and J calls and clone size come straight from that table; D and trimming were deduced from the DNA. The table shows some 150,000 clones, with approximately 83% occurring only once.

The sample consisted of peripheral blood. The origin of this receptor is a woman aged 55-69 years with acute or convalescent COVID-19. The V call is TRBV7-9, the J call TRBJ2-2; no firm D call. Here the CDR3 DNA reads TGTGCCAGCAGCTTAGACCAACTTAACACCGGGGAGCTGTTTTTT. Protein product: CASSLDQLNTGELFF.